This TCR beta chain was obtained from a study of HIV-infected patients and healthy controls. The germline V gene encodes CDR1 WSHSY and CDR2 SAAADI. V was cut by 10 bases and J by 7 bases, with 13 bases left in between. This CDR3 spans 11 amino acids. This clonotype was observed a few times. One entry per CDR3 protein results from TCRdb running MiXCR on the 5' RACE reads. Of around 58,000 distinct CDR3 sequences in the sample, 15% to 20% were seen once. This receptor was identified in a human donor in good health. The V and J genes are TRBV10-2 and TRBJ1-2, with TRBD1 as a possible D gene (5 bases). Source material: CD4+ T cells from blood. The CDR3 sequence is CATNTGLGYTF. The CDR3 bases are TGCGCCACCAATACAGGCCTTGGCTACACCTTC.